This is a list of T cell receptor beta chains from one sample in a study of response to subunit inactivated influenza vaccine. TCRdb recomputed calls from the RT-PCR reads with MiXCR, one row per CDR3 protein. The repertoire holds around 600,000 distinct CDR3 sequences, about 11% seen once, with roughly 9.6% in the top ten. A further study also used this sample, focusing on T cells expressing NK-cell markers.

The sample was PBMCs from blood, taken on the day of vaccination. The receptors were sampled from a man in his fifties or sixties who received an inactivated influenza vaccine. Both conserved end residues are part of each CDR3. The D gene is left open where the match is weak. Expanded clones are given a class, and other clones once, few, many or no size at all.

j_gene: TRBJ2-5
abundance: .
v_gene: TRBV3-1
d_gene: .
CDR3nt: TGTGCCAGCAGCCAAGAAATACGCGGGGCAGGAAAGACCCAGTACTTC
CDR3aa: CASSQEIRGAGKTQYF

j_gene: TRBJ2-1
abundance: few
v_gene: TRBV20-1
d_gene: .
CDR3nt: TGCAGTGCTGAAATACTAGGCGGGGAAGTGATCTTAGAGCAGTTCTTC
CDR3aa: CSAEILGGEVILEQFF

j_gene: TRBJ2-7
abundance: .
v_gene: TRBV7-9
d_gene: .
CDR3nt: TGTGCCAGCAGCCCGTCGGTCTGGGACGGACCCTACGAGCAGTACTTC
CDR3aa: CASSPSVWDGPYEQYF

j_gene: TRBJ1-5
abundance: .
v_gene: TRBV30
d_gene: .
CDR3nt: TGTGCCTGGAGTGTCGGAGAAGATAGCAATCAGCCCCAGCATTTT
CDR3aa: CAWSVGEDSNQPQHF

j_gene: TRBJ2-3
abundance: .
v_gene: TRBV12-3/TRBV12-4
d_gene: TRBD2
CDR3nt: TGTGCCAGCAGTTGGGGGACTAGCGGCACAGATACGCAGTATTTT
CDR3aa: CASSWGTSGTDTQYF

j_gene: TRBJ2-5
abundance: once
v_gene: TRBV5-1
d_gene: TRBD1
CDR3nt: TGCGCCAGCAAAACCACAGGGGCCCAAGAGACCCAGTACTTC
CDR3aa: CASKTTGAQETQYF

j_gene: TRBJ2-5
abundance: .
v_gene: TRBV15
d_gene: .
CDR3nt: TGTGCCACCAGTTTATGGGGAGAGACCCAGTACTTC
CDR3aa: CATSLWGETQYF

j_gene: TRBJ1-1
abundance: once
v_gene: TRBV7-2
d_gene: .
CDR3nt: TGTGCCAGCAGCAGTCAGCCAGTGAACACTGAAGCTTTCTTT
CDR3aa: CASSSQPVNTEAFF

j_gene: TRBJ1-3
abundance: few
v_gene: TRBV6-5
d_gene: .
CDR3nt: TGTGCCAGCAGTTACTCCCGGGGCAGCTCTGGAAACACCATATATTTT
CDR3aa: CASSYSRGSSGNTIYF

j_gene: TRBJ2-7
abundance: .
v_gene: TRBV5-1
d_gene: TRBD1
CDR3nt: TGCGCCAGCAGCCGTACCCGGGACAGCTACGAGCAGTACTTC
CDR3aa: CASSRTRDSYEQYF

j_gene: TRBJ2-7
abundance: .
v_gene: TRBV6-1
d_gene: TRBD1
CDR3nt: TGTGCCAGCAGTACCTCAACCGGGACAGTACTCTACGAGCAGTACTTC
CDR3aa: CASSTSTGTVLYEQYF

j_gene: TRBJ2-3
abundance: .
v_gene: TRBV6-2/TRBV6-3
d_gene: TRBD1
CDR3nt: TGTGCCAGCAGTCCTGGACAGGGCCACGGGGATACGCAGTATTTT
CDR3aa: CASSPGQGHGDTQYF

j_gene: TRBJ2-7
abundance: .
v_gene: TRBV12-3/TRBV12-4
d_gene: TRBD1
CDR3nt: TGTGCCAGCAGCCACTCGACAGGGCCCCACGAGCAGTACTTC
CDR3aa: CASSHSTGPHEQYF

j_gene: TRBJ2-7
abundance: .
v_gene: TRBV7-9
d_gene: .
CDR3nt: TGTGCCAGCAGCTTAGGGCCGGGTGACGAGCAGTACTTC
CDR3aa: CASSLGPGDEQYF

j_gene: TRBJ2-3
abundance: many
v_gene: TRBV5-1
d_gene: .
CDR3nt: TGCGCCAGCAGCTTGGGGCAGGAGTCAGATACGCAGTATTTT
CDR3aa: CASSLGQESDTQYF

j_gene: TRBJ2-7
abundance: few
v_gene: TRBV10-2
d_gene: TRBD2
CDR3nt: TGCGCCAGCATGAGACCTGGGACTAGCTACGAGCAGTACTTC
CDR3aa: CASMRPGTSYEQYF

j_gene: TRBJ1-1
abundance: .
v_gene: TRBV6-2/TRBV6-3
d_gene: TRBD1
CDR3nt: TGTGCCAGCAGAACAGGGGAATTCCCGGCTTTCTTT
CDR3aa: CASRTGEFPAFF

j_gene: TRBJ2-7
abundance: .
v_gene: TRBV5-6
d_gene: TRBD1
CDR3nt: TGTGCCAGCAGCTTGGTCCCCGGGACAGGGCCTTTTGGGCAGTACTTC
CDR3aa: CASSLVPGTGPFGQYF

j_gene: TRBJ2-7
abundance: many
v_gene: TRBV9
d_gene: .
CDR3nt: TGTGCCAGCAGCGAGACTAGTAGGGTACACGAGCAGTACTTC
CDR3aa: CASSETSRVHEQYF

j_gene: TRBJ1-1
abundance: .
v_gene: TRBV29-1
d_gene: TRBD1
CDR3nt: TGCAGCGTTGAGGGGGACAGCTACACTGAAGCTTTCTTT
CDR3aa: CSVEGDSYTEAFF

j_gene: TRBJ2-1
abundance: .
v_gene: TRBV20-1
d_gene: .
CDR3nt: TGCAGTGCTAGAGATCAGGGAAACCCCTACAATGAGCAGTTCTTC
CDR3aa: CSARDQGNPYNEQFF

j_gene: TRBJ2-7
abundance: .
v_gene: TRBV6-2/TRBV6-3
d_gene: .
CDR3nt: TGTGCCAGCAGTTACACCCTAGGCGACGAGCAGTACTTC
CDR3aa: CASSYTLGDEQYF

j_gene: TRBJ1-1
abundance: few
v_gene: TRBV5-1
d_gene: TRBD1
CDR3nt: TGCGCCAGCAGCGGCATAGGGACAGGGGACACTGAAGCTTTCTTT
CDR3aa: CASSGIGTGDTEAFF

j_gene: TRBJ2-1
abundance: .
v_gene: TRBV5-4
d_gene: .
CDR3nt: TGTGCCAGCAGCTTGGAACTTGTAAGCAATGAGCAGTTCTTC
CDR3aa: CASSLELVSNEQFF

j_gene: TRBJ2-1
abundance: .
v_gene: TRBV29-1
d_gene: .
CDR3nt: TGCAGCGTTGGGTGGATTCGAGGGAACGATGAGCAGTTCTTC
CDR3aa: CSVGWIRGNDEQFF

j_gene: TRBJ2-1
abundance: .
v_gene: TRBV12-3/TRBV12-4
d_gene: .
CDR3nt: TGTGCCAGCAGTTTAGGACGGCGAAGCGATGAGCAGTTCTTC
CDR3aa: CASSLGRRSDEQFF

j_gene: TRBJ2-7
abundance: .
v_gene: TRBV30
d_gene: TRBD1
CDR3nt: TGTGCCTGGAGTCGACAGGGGGCTCTCAGAAACGAGCAGTACTTC
CDR3aa: CAWSRQGALRNEQYF

j_gene: TRBJ2-2
abundance: many
v_gene: TRBV20-1
d_gene: TRBD1
CDR3nt: TGCAGTGCCACCGGGACAGGGGGCGCCTGGGACACCGGGGAGCTGTTTTTT
CDR3aa: CSATGTGGAWDTGELFF

j_gene: TRBJ2-1
abundance: .
v_gene: TRBV3-1
d_gene: TRBD2
CDR3nt: TGTGCCAGCAGCCAAGATGTAAGACTAGCGGGGGGTAGGAAGTTCTTC
CDR3aa: CASSQDVRLAGGRKFF

j_gene: TRBJ2-2
abundance: few
v_gene: TRBV7-2
d_gene: .
CDR3nt: TGTGCCAGCAGCTTAGACTACCTCGGCGGGGAGCTGTTTTTT
CDR3aa: CASSLDYLGGELFF